Shown below are 5 T cell receptor beta chains from a single sample sequenced in a study of molecular identifiers for immune sequencing clone quantification. One entry per CDR3 protein, called by TCRdb with MiXCR from the PCR reads. Seen here are some 96,000 distinct CDR3 sequences, 20% to 25% observed once, and the top ten hold approximately 0.91%. The sequenced sample consisted of naive CD8+ T cells from blood, with Jurkat cell RNA spiked in. Subset denoted: FACS-sorted CD8+CD4-CCR7+CD45RA+ naive T cells. The receptors here all came from a human donor in good health. Some libraries in this study had Jurkat cell RNA spiked in.

In its sample, this clonotype was seen many times. The CDR3 nucleotides are TGCAGCGCACTAAAAACTGAAGCTTTCTTT. This gives the protein CSALKTEAFF. The chain carries TRBV29-1 and TRBJ1-1, with D unresolved. CDR3 length: 10 residues. The V end was cut by 7 bases, the J end by 5 bases, with 8 bases between. Germline-derived CDR1 and CDR2 are SQVTM and ANQGSEA.

In this sample, this clonotype turned up many times. V is TRBV14 and J is TRBJ2-7; D gene uncertain. The CDR3 has 12 amino acids. Trimming stripped 2 bases from V and 2 bases from J, with 4 bases between. The germline gives CDR1 SGHDN, CDR2 FVKESK. The CDR3 DNA reads TGTGCCAGCAGCCAACTGACCTACGAGCAGTACTTC. Translation: CASSQLTYEQYF.

Points on this clonotype: A much larger clone differs from this one at a single base, so this may be a read error. The chain links TRBV9 to TRBJ2-6; no firm D call. Germline V gene data show CDR1 as SGDLS and CDR2 as YYNGEE. CDR3 length equals 18 residues. The CDR3 DNA reads TGTGCCGGCAGCCTCACCCCAACCACAGTCTCTGGGGCCAACGTCCTGACTTTC. Its protein product is CAGSLTPTTVSGANVLTF.

This clonotype was seen repeatedly, ten times or more. V is TRBV20-1 and J is TRBJ2-7; 8 bases are a match to TRBD2. Germline values: CDR1 DFQATT, CDR2 SNEGSKA (reference sequence). The CDR3 contains 21 residues. The junction had 29 bases not matched to a gene; V was cut back by 0 bases and J by 7 bases. The CDR3 nucleotides read TGCAGTGCTAGAGATCGTCAGCGGGTACTAGCGGCAAGGGGTGTCGGTCGGGAGCAGTACTTC. It codes for CSARDRQRVLAARGVGREQYF.

Regarding this clonotype: This may be a read error: a much more frequent sequence differs by one nucleotide. The chain has TRBV5-4 and TRBJ2-7; 8 bases map to TRBD2. Trimming at V came to 1 base and at J to 0 bases, leaving 3 bases not matched to a gene. The germline gives CDR1 SGHNT, CDR2 YYREEE (reference sequence). This CDR3 region has 15 residues. In DNA, the CDR3 is TGTGCCAGCAGCTTGCCTAGCGGGTGCTCCTACGAGCAGTACTTC. Translating gives CASSLPSGCSYEQYF.